A selection of T cell receptor beta chains follows, all from one sample in a study of glioma-infiltrating T cells after dendritic cell vaccination. The protocol was immunoSEQ multiplex PCR, while the TCRdb copy is restricted to in-frame clones and leaves out a portion. The table records some 91,000 clones, more than 80% of them present only once. The sequences come from blood, collected after dendritic cell vaccination. These receptors were obtained from a human donor with glioblastoma. CDR3s include the opening cysteine and the closing phenylalanine or tryptophan. Fields, in order: J gene, V gene, D gene, clone size, CDR3 protein, CDR3 DNA. D genes are given only for firm matches. Clone size is stated in some rows and not others, as once, few, many or a class when expanded.

j_gene: TRBJ1-6; v_gene: TRBV6-5; d_gene: -; abundance: -; CDR3aa: CASSYSRLSYNSPLHF; CDR3nt: TGTGCCAGCAGTTACTCGAGGCTCTCCTATAATTCACCCCTCCACTTT
j_gene: TRBJ1-5; v_gene: TRBV19; d_gene: TRBD1; abundance: -; CDR3aa: CASSTRDRGFQPQHF; CDR3nt: TGTGCCAGTAGTACCCGGGACAGGGGGTTTCAGCCCCAGCATTTT
j_gene: TRBJ1-2; v_gene: TRBV25-1; d_gene: -; abundance: -; CDR3aa: CASSEPGGMVRDGYTF; CDR3nt: TGTGCCAGCAGTGAGCCGGGCGGGATGGTCCGCGATGGCTACACCTTC
j_gene: TRBJ1-3; v_gene: TRBV11-2; d_gene: -; abundance: once; CDR3aa: CASSLEGAPGAGNTIYF; CDR3nt: TGTGCCAGCAGCTTAGAGGGCGCCCCGGGAGCCGGAAACACCATATATTTT
j_gene: TRBJ2-2; v_gene: TRBV5-1; d_gene: TRBD2; abundance: -; CDR3aa: CASSPGLAGGAGELFF; CDR3nt: TGCGCCAGCAGCCCGGGACTAGCGGGAGGGGCCGGGGAGCTGTTTTTT
j_gene: TRBJ2-5; v_gene: TRBV6-1; d_gene: TRBD1; abundance: -; CDR3aa: CATSDRVIQTQYF; CDR3nt: TGTGCCACCTCGGACAGGGTAATTCAGACCCAGTACTTC
j_gene: TRBJ1-5; v_gene: TRBV7-9; d_gene: TRBD1; abundance: few; CDR3aa: CASSLGQGYWPQHF; CDR3nt: TGTGCCAGCAGCTTGGGACAGGGGTATTGGCCCCAGCATTTT
j_gene: TRBJ2-2; v_gene: TRBV19; d_gene: TRBD2; abundance: -; CDR3aa: CASSPLAGVTGELFF; CDR3nt: TGTGCCAGTAGCCCCTTGGCGGGGGTCACCGGGGAGCTGTTTTTT
j_gene: TRBJ1-2; v_gene: TRBV27; d_gene: -; abundance: -; CDR3aa: CASIPRRGGYTF; CDR3nt: TGTGCCAGCATACCCCGTCGGGGTGGCTACACCTTC
j_gene: TRBJ1-1; v_gene: TRBV7-3; d_gene: -; abundance: -; CDR3aa: CASSLEPGVVGTEAFF; CDR3nt: TGTGCCAGCAGCTTAGAGCCAGGGGTGGTGGGAACTGAAGCTTTCTTT
j_gene: TRBJ2-1; v_gene: TRBV7-9; d_gene: -; abundance: -; CDR3aa: CASRQDSSYNEQFF; CDR3nt: TGTGCCAGCAGACAGGATAGCTCCTACAATGAGCAGTTCTTC
j_gene: TRBJ2-7; v_gene: TRBV10-2; d_gene: TRBD2; abundance: -; CDR3aa: CASSERRLAGYEQYF; CDR3nt: TGCGCCAGCAGTGAGCGGCGGCTAGCGGGGTACGAGCAGTACTTC
j_gene: TRBJ2-7; v_gene: TRBV19; d_gene: TRBD1; abundance: -; CDR3aa: CASSIDDRGPSYEQYF; CDR3nt: TGTGCCAGTAGTATAGACGACAGGGGGCCTTCCTACGAGCAGTACTTC
j_gene: TRBJ2-5; v_gene: TRBV6-1; d_gene: TRBD1; abundance: -; CDR3aa: CASSGRQGYQETQYF; CDR3nt: TGTGCCAGCAGTGGGAGACAGGGATACCAAGAGACCCAGTACTTC
j_gene: TRBJ2-7; v_gene: TRBV2; d_gene: TRBD2; abundance: few; CDR3aa: CASSPRGVSYEQYF; CDR3nt: TGTGCCAGCAGTCCTCGGGGGGTATCCTACGAGCAGTACTTC
j_gene: TRBJ2-2; v_gene: TRBV6-6; d_gene: TRBD2; abundance: -; CDR3aa: CASRPRTSTGELFF; CDR3nt: TGTGCCAGCAGGCCTAGGACTAGCACCGGGGAGCTGTTTTTT
j_gene: TRBJ2-4; v_gene: TRBV28; d_gene: TRBD1; abundance: once; CDR3aa: CASSLYRGRDIQYF; CDR3nt: TGTGCCAGCAGTTTATACAGGGGCCGGGACATTCAGTACTTC
j_gene: TRBJ1-3; v_gene: TRBV4-2; d_gene: -; abundance: -; CDR3aa: CASSVDQGTGNTIYF; CDR3nt: TGTGCCAGCAGCGTTGACCAGGGCACTGGAAACACCATATATTTT
j_gene: TRBJ1-2; v_gene: TRBV2; d_gene: -; abundance: -; CDR3aa: CASSPHRPGDGYTF; CDR3nt: TGTGCCAGCAGTCCACATAGGCCCGGGGATGGCTACACCTTC
j_gene: TRBJ1-2; v_gene: TRBV6-5; d_gene: -; abundance: -; CDR3aa: CASSTGGTGGYTF; CDR3nt: TGTGCCAGCAGTACGGGGGGGACCGGTGGCTACACCTTC
j_gene: TRBJ2-3; v_gene: TRBV7-9; d_gene: TRBD1; abundance: few; CDR3aa: CASSLGQGNADTQYF; CDR3nt: TGTGCCAGCAGCTTAGGACAGGGGAACGCAGATACGCAGTATTTT
j_gene: TRBJ2-3; v_gene: TRBV19; d_gene: TRBD2; abundance: -; CDR3aa: CASRSGSGGRVTDTQYF; CDR3nt: TGTGCCAGTAGGAGTGGGTCAGGCGGGAGGGTTACAGATACGCAGTATTTT
j_gene: TRBJ1-1; v_gene: TRBV6-4; d_gene: -; abundance: -; CDR3aa: CASSDRHGTEAFF; CDR3nt: TGTGCCAGCAGTGACCGACATGGCACTGAAGCTTTCTTT
j_gene: TRBJ2-5; v_gene: TRBV5-1; d_gene: TRBD2; abundance: -; CDR3aa: CASGRGDQETQYF; CDR3nt: TGCGCCAGCGGGAGGGGCGACCAAGAGACCCAGTACTTC
j_gene: TRBJ1-4; v_gene: TRBV7-8; d_gene: TRBD1; abundance: medium-sized; CDR3aa: CASSANRGPSEKLFF; CDR3nt: TGTGCCAGCAGCGCGAACAGGGGGCCTTCCGAAAAACTGTTTTTT
j_gene: TRBJ1-2; v_gene: TRBV14; d_gene: -; abundance: -; CDR3aa: CASSQVFTPSNYGYTF; CDR3nt: TGTGCCAGCAGCCAAGTTTTTACACCTTCTAACTATGGCTACACCTTC
j_gene: TRBJ2-7; v_gene: TRBV25-1; d_gene: -; abundance: -; CDR3aa: CASSHTGRVGEQYF; CDR3nt: TGTGCCAGCAGTCATACAGGGAGGGTGGGCGAGCAGTACTTC
j_gene: TRBJ2-2; v_gene: TRBV6-5; d_gene: -; abundance: few; CDR3aa: CASRDRNTGELFF; CDR3nt: TGTGCCAGCAGAGACAGGAACACCGGGGAGCTGTTTTTT
j_gene: TRBJ2-4; v_gene: TRBV5-1; d_gene: -; abundance: -; CDR3aa: CASSLAEPAKNIQYF; CDR3nt: TGCGCCAGCAGCTTGGCGGAGCCAGCCAAAAACATTCAGTACTTC
j_gene: TRBJ2-3; v_gene: TRBV5-1; d_gene: TRBD1; abundance: -; CDR3aa: CASRTRQGGTDTQYF; CDR3nt: TGCGCCAGCCGTACTCGACAGGGCGGCACAGATACGCAGTATTTT
j_gene: TRBJ1-6; v_gene: TRBV5-5; d_gene: -; abundance: -; CDR3aa: CASSQRRAEASPLHF; CDR3nt: TGTGCCAGCAGCCAAAGGCGGGCAGAGGCATCACCCCTCCACTTT
j_gene: TRBJ2-2; v_gene: TRBV9; d_gene: -; abundance: -; CDR3aa: CASSTPSGNTGELFF; CDR3nt: TGTGCCAGCAGCACACCCTCGGGGAACACCGGGGAGCTGTTTTTT
j_gene: TRBJ2-7; v_gene: TRBV5-1; d_gene: TRBD1; abundance: -; CDR3aa: CASSARTGTPYEQYF; CDR3nt: TGCGCCAGCAGCGCTCGGACAGGGACACCCTACGAGCAGTACTTC
j_gene: TRBJ1-1; v_gene: TRBV19; d_gene: TRBD1; abundance: -; CDR3aa: CASSMWVGGRQGATEAFF; CDR3nt: TGTGCCAGTAGTATGTGGGTCGGCGGGAGACAGGGGGCCACTGAAGCTTTCTTT
j_gene: TRBJ1-2; v_gene: TRBV11-2; d_gene: -; abundance: few; CDR3aa: CASRSPPPQGYGYTF; CDR3nt: TGTGCCAGCAGGAGTCCCCCACCCCAGGGCTATGGCTACACCTTC
j_gene: TRBJ2-5; v_gene: TRBV5-6; d_gene: TRBD1; abundance: -; CDR3aa: CASSPGTGVGETQYF; CDR3nt: TGTGCCAGCAGCCCTGGGACAGGGGTGGGGGAGACCCAGTACTTC
j_gene: TRBJ2-5; v_gene: TRBV5-8; d_gene: TRBD2; abundance: -; CDR3aa: CASPFGGGETQYF; CDR3nt: TGTGCCAGCCCCTTCGGGGGGGGAGAGACCCAGTACTTC
j_gene: TRBJ1-5; v_gene: TRBV19; d_gene: -; abundance: once; CDR3aa: CASSMKWRQPQHF; CDR3nt: TGTGCCAGTAGTATGAAATGGAGGCAGCCCCAGCATTTT
j_gene: TRBJ2-2; v_gene: TRBV27; d_gene: TRBD1; abundance: -; CDR3aa: CASSRGLLNSGELFF; CDR3nt: TGTGCCAGCAGCAGGGGGCTACTAAATTCCGGGGAGCTGTTTTTT
j_gene: TRBJ2-7; v_gene: TRBV2; d_gene: -; abundance: -; CDR3aa: CASSEADRARYF; CDR3nt: TGTGCCAGCAGTGAAGCTGACAGAGCGAGGTACTTC
j_gene: TRBJ1-2; v_gene: TRBV6-5; d_gene: -; abundance: -; CDR3aa: CASSYSPGGGYTF; CDR3nt: TGTGCCAGCAGTTACTCCCCGGGGGGTGGCTACACCTTC
j_gene: TRBJ1-1; v_gene: TRBV9; d_gene: TRBD1; abundance: -; CDR3aa: CASSVYGQGAHEAFF; CDR3nt: TGTGCCAGCAGCGTATATGGACAGGGGGCACATGAAGCTTTCTTT
j_gene: TRBJ1-5; v_gene: TRBV30; d_gene: TRBD1; abundance: -; CDR3aa: CAWGTGGALSNQPQHF; CDR3nt: TGTGCCTGGGGGACAGGGGGCGCATTAAGCAATCAGCCCCAGCATTTT
j_gene: TRBJ1-4; v_gene: TRBV19; d_gene: -; abundance: -; CDR3aa: CASSPLGQPEKLFF; CDR3nt: TGTGCCAGTAGTCCGCTTGGGCAGCCTGAAAAACTGTTTTTT
j_gene: TRBJ2-5; v_gene: TRBV6-6; d_gene: TRBD1; abundance: -; CDR3aa: CASSLQGQAVETQYF; CDR3nt: TGTGCCAGCAGTTTACAGGGACAGGCGGTAGAGACCCAGTACTTC
j_gene: TRBJ1-5; v_gene: TRBV2; d_gene: -; abundance: few; CDR3aa: CASSERQSNQPQHF; CDR3nt: TGTGCCAGCAGTGAACGACAGAGCAATCAGCCCCAGCATTTT
j_gene: TRBJ1-5; v_gene: TRBV10-1; d_gene: -; abundance: -; CDR3aa: CASSESGTIGPQHF; CDR3nt: TGCGCCAGCAGTGAGTCCGGGACAATCGGGCCCCAGCATTTT
j_gene: TRBJ2-1; v_gene: TRBV6-1; d_gene: -; abundance: -; CDR3aa: CASSEGLGQFF; CDR3nt: TGTGCCAGCAGTGAGGGCCTCGGGCAGTTCTTC